What follows are 13 T cell receptor beta chains derived from one specimen sequenced in a study of blood T cell repertoires in COVID-19 (dated by TCRdb to the early 2020s). Libraries came from the immunoSEQ multiplex PCR assay. TCRdb re-hosts the immuneACCESS table, in-frame sequences only. Its copies lack some clones; in the studies checked, an unresolved V gene accounts for under half of them, and the cause for the rest is not known. The sample includes fewer than 250,000 clones, with 84% observed a single time. Jointly, the top ten make up more than 4% of the sample. The sequenced sample consisted of peripheral blood. The receptors stem from a man aged 45-65 years with acute or convalescent COVID-19.

This clone occurred once. This sequence joins TRBV7-9 and TRBJ1-5; a possible D gene is TRBD1 (5 bases). The CDR3 sequence is 15 residues long. Germline assignment: CDR1 SEHNR and CDR2 FQNEAQ (reference sequence). Trimming removed 2 bases from V and 1 base from J, with 9 bases in between. The CDR3 DNA reads TGTGCCAGCAGCTTACTCGGGGGGAGCAATCAGCCCCAGCATTTT. Its protein product is CASSLLGGSNQPQHF. Full variable domain (rest looked up from reference TRBV7-9 and TRBJ1-5): DTGVSQNPRHKITKRGQNVTFRCDPISEHNRLYWYRQTLGQGPEFLTYFQNEAQLEKSRLLSDRFSAERPKGSFSTLEIQRTEQGDSAMYLCASSLLGGSNQPQHFGDGTRLSIL.

V usage is TRBV28 and J usage is TRBJ1-5; 7 bases map to TRBD1. This CDR3 contains 15 residues. V dropped 2 bases and J dropped 7; count of bases not matched to a gene: 8. Germline V gene data show CDR1 as MDHEN and CDR2 as SYDVKM. Written as DNA, the CDR3 is TGTGCCAGCAGTTTAAACAGGGGCAGGGACCAGCCCCAGCATTTT. Translation gives CASSLNRGRDQPQHF.

This sequence joins TRBV7-2 and TRBJ1-2, with D perhaps TRBD1 (5 bases). Deletions cut 3 bases from V and 5 bases from J, with 13 bases between. The CDR3 consists of 14 residues. The germline V gene has CDR1 SGHTA and CDR2 FQGNSA. The CDR3 DNA follows: TGTGCCAGCAGCTTCGACAGATCGAGTTATGGCTACACCTTC. It yields the protein CASSFDRSSYGYTF.

The genes are TRBV6-5 and TRBJ2-7, with D maybe TRBD2 (6 bases). The CDR3 covers 15 residues. The V gene lost 3 bases and the J gene lost 3 bases, with 15 bases spanning the gap. Germline CDR1 and CDR2: MNHEY and SVGAGI. The CDR3 DNA follows: TGTGCCAGCAGTTATCTCCCCGGCGGGATCTACGAGCAGTACTTC. It is translated as CASSYLPGGIYEQYF.

V and J are TRBV28 and TRBJ1-2, with a tentative D call TRBD1 (5 bases). Germline V CDR1 and CDR2: MDHEN, SYDVKM. This CDR3 is built from 14 residues. V lost 2 bases, J lost 7 bases, and 14 bases lay in between. CDR3 in DNA: TGTGCCAGCAGTTTAGTCGCGGGGGTGGCTGGCTACACCTTC. This codes for CASSLVAGVAGYTF.

CDR3 region: CSASKRTVDNEKLFF. Written as DNA, the CDR3 is TGCAGTGCTAGTAAAAGGACAGTCGATAATGAAAAACTGTTTTTT. The rearrangement uses TRBV20-1 and TRBJ1-4; a possible D gene is TRBD1 (6 bases). Trimming shortened V by 3 bases and J by 4 bases, and 15 bases separated the two germline ends. Germline-derived CDR1 and CDR2 are DFQATT and SNEGSKA (reference sequence). The length of the CDR3 is 15 residues.

J is TRBJ2-7 and V is TRBV5-1, with TRBD1 matching over 8 bases. The CDR3 has 18 amino acids. Losses at the gene ends were 0 bases for V and 0 bases for J; bases not matched to a gene: 11. The V gene's germline CDR1 is SGHRS and CDR2 YFSETQ. The CDR3 sequence is CASSLEGSGGFRSYEQYF. CDR3 nucleotide sequence: TGCGCCAGCAGCTTGGAGGGGTCAGGGGGCTTCCGCTCCTACGAGCAGTACTTC.

The chain is built from TRBV19 and TRBJ2-6; D gene ambiguous. Trimming pared 1 base from V and 0 bases from J, leaving 4 bases between. CDR1 and CDR2 (germline): LNHDA, SQIVND (reference sequence). The CDR3 totals 15 residues. CDR3 bases: TGTGCCAGTAGTATAGGCGGCTCTGGGGCCAACGTCCTGACTTTC. Its translation: CASSIGGSGANVLTF.

This chain joins TRBV11-2 and TRBJ1-6; D call uncertain. Trimming took off 3 bases at V and 8 bases at J, with 8 bases between the two ends. CDR1 and CDR2 from the germline V gene are SGHAT and FQNNGV. There are 13 residues in the CDR3. The CDR3 coding sequence is TGTGCCAGCAGCTTGACTTCTGATTCACCCCTCCACTTT. Its translation: CASSLTSDSPLHF.

Only a few counts were recorded for this clone. The DNA for the CDR3 is TGTGCCAGCGAAGATTCGGGACAGCCCTACAATGAGCAGTTCTTC. Translated, it gives CASEDSGQPYNEQFF. The V and J genes are TRBV7-3 and TRBJ2-1, with 7 positions matching TRBD1. CDR1 and CDR2 (germline): SGHTA, FQGTGA. The CDR3 consists of 15 residues. V shed 8 bases and J 2 bases; nucleotides not matched to a gene: 9.

This clone was observed a few times. The V call is TRBV14, the J call TRBJ2-7, with D perhaps TRBD2 (6 bases). In germline, CDR1 is SGHDN, CDR2 FVKESK. The CDR3 is made up of 16 amino acids. V lost 2 bases to trimming and J lost 0 bases, with 14 bases between them. The CDR3 region is CASSQLGGTSSYEQYF. The CDR3 DNA reads TGTGCCAGCAGCCAATTAGGCGGGACCTCCTCCTACGAGCAGTACTTC.

The sample holds a few counts of this clone. The V gene is TRBV18, the J gene TRBJ1-1; D perhaps matches TRBD1 (5 bases). The germline V gene encodes CDR1 KGHSH and CDR2 LQKENI. This CDR3 is 15 amino acids long. Trimming stripped 0 bases from V and 6 bases from J, with 14 bases between. CDR3 DNA sequence: TGTGCCAGCTCACCACCGGGGCGGGGAGGGGCTGAAGCTTTCTTT. Its translation: CASSPPGRGGAEAFF. Using reference TRBV18 and TRBJ1-1 for the parts outside the CDR3, the full variable domain is NAGVMQNPRHLVRRRGQEARLRCSPMKGHSHVYWYRQLPEEGLKFMVYLQKENIIDESGMPKERFSAEFPKEGPSILRIQQVVRGDSAAYFCASSPPGRGGAEAFFGQGTRLTVV.

V and J are TRBV29-1 and TRBJ1-4, with D uncertain. V was cut by 2 bases and J by 4 bases, with 11 bases left in between. This CDR3 spans 14 amino acids. Per germline, CDR1 SQVTM and CDR2 ANQGSEA. The CDR3 nucleotides are TGCAGCGTTGAATGGCAGGTCCTTAATGAAAAACTGTTTTTT. It translates to CSVEWQVLNEKLFF.